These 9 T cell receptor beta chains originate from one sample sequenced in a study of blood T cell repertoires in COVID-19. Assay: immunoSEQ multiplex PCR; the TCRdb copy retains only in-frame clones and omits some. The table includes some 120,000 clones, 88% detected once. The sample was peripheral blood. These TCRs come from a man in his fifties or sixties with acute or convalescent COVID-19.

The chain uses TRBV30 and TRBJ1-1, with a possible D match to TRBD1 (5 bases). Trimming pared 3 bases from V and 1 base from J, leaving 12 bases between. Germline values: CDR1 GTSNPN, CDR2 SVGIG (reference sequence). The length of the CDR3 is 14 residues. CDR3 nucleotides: TGTGCCTGGAGGCGGGGGAAGGGGAACACTGAAGCTTTCTTT. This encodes CAWRRGKGNTEAFF. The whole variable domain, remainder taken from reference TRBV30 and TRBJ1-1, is SQTIHQWPATLVQPVGSPLSLECTVEGTSNPNLYWYRQAAGRGLQLLFYSVGIGQISSEVPQNLSASRPQDRQFILSSKKLLLSDSGFYLCAWRRGKGNTEAFFGQGTRLTVV.

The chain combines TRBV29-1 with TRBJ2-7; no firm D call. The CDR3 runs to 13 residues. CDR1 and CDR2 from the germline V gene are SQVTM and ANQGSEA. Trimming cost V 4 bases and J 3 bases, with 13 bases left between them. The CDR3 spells CSVGHGSNYEQYF. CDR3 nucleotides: TGCAGCGTTGGTCACGGGTCGAACTACGAGCAGTACTTC.

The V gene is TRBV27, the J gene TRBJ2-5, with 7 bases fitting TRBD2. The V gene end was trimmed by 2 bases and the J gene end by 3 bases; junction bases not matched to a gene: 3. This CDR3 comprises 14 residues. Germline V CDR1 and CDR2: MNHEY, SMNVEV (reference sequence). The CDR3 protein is CASSLGGLEETQYF. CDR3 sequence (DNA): TGTGCCAGCAGTTTAGGAGGACTAGAAGAGACCCAGTACTTC.

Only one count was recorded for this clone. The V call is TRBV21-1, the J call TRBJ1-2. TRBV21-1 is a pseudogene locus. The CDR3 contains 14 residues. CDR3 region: CASSSAGEVNGYTF. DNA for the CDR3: TGTGCCAGCAGCAGCGCGGGGGAGGTTAATGGCTACACCTTC.

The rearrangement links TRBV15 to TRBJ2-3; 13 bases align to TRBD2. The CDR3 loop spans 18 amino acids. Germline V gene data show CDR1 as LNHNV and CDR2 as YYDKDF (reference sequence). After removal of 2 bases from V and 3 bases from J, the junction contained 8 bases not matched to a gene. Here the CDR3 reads CATSRSRLAGGRTDTQYF. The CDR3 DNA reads TGTGCCACCAGCAGATCCCGACTAGCGGGAGGTCGGACAGATACGCAGTATTTT.

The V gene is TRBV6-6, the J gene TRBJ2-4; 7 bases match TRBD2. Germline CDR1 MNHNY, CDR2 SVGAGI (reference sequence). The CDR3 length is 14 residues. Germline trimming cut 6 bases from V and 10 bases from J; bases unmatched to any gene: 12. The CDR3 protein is CASRYSGTEAIQYF. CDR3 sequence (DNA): TGTGCCAGCAGGTACAGCGGGACGGAGGCTATTCAGTACTTC.

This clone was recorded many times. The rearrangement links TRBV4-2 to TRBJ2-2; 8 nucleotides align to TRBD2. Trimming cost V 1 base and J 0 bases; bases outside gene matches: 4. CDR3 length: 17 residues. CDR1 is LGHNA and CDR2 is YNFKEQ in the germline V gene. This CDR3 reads CASSQALLAANTGELFF. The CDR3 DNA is TGTGCCAGCAGCCAAGCTTTACTAGCGGCGAACACCGGGGAGCTGTTTTTT.

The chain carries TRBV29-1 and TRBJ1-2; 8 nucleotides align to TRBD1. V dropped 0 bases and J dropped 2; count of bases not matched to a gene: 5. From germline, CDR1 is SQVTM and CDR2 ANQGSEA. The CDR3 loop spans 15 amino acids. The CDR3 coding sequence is TGCAGCGTTGAAGACCAACGACAGGGGAACTATGGCTACACCTTC. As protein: CSVEDQRQGNYGYTF.

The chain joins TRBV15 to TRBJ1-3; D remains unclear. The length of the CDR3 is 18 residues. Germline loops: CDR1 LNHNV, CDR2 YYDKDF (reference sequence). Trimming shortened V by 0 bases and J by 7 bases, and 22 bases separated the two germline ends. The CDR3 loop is CATSRDLFARVNRNTIYF. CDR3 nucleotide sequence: TGTGCCACCAGCAGAGATCTTTTTGCGCGGGTGAATAGGAACACCATATATTTT.